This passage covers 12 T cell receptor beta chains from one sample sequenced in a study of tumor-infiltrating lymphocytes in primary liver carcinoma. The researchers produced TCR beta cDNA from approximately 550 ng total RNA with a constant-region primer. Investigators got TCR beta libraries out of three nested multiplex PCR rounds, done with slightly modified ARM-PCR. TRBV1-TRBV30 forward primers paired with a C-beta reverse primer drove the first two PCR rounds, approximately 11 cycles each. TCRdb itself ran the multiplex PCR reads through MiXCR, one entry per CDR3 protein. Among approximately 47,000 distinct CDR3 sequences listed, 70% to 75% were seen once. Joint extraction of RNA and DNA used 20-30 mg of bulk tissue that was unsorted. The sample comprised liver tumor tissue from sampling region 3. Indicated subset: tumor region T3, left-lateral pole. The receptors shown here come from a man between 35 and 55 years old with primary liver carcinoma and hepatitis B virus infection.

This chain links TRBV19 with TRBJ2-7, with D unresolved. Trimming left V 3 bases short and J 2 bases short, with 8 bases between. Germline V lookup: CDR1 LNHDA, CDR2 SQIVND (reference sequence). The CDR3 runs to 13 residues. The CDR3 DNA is TGTGCCAGTAGTATTGATTGGACCTACGAGCAGTACTTC. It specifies CASSIDWTYEQYF.

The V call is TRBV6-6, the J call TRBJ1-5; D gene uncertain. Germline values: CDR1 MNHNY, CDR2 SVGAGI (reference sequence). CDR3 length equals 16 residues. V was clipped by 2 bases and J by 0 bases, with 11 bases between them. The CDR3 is CASSYLVEYSNQPQHF. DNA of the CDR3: TGTGCCAGCAGTTACCTGGTAGAATATAGCAATCAGCCCCAGCATTTT.

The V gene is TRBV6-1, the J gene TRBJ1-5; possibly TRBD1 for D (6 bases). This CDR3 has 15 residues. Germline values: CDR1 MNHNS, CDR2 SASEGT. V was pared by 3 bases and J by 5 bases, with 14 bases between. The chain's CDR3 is CASSEGWTVDQPQHF. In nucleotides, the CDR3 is TGTGCCAGCAGTGAGGGGTGGACAGTCGATCAGCCCCAGCATTTT.

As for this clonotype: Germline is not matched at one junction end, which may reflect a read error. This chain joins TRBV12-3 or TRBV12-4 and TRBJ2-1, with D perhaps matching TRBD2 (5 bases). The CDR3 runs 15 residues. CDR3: CASSYGRRNYNEQFF. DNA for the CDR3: TGTGCTAGCAGTTATGGCAGGAGGAACTACAATGAGCAGTTCTTC.

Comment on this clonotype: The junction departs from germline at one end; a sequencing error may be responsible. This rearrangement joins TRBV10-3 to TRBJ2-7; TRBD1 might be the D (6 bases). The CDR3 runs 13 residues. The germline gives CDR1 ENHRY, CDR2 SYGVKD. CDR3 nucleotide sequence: TGTGCCATCAGGAGGACAGAGTCTTACGAGCAGTCCTTC. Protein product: CAIRRTESYEQSF.

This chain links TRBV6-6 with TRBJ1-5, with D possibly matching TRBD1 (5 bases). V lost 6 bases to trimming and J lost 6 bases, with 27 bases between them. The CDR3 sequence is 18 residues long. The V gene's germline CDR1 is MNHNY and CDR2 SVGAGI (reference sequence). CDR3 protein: CASRRDGRAYRGSQPQHF. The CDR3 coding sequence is TGTGCCAGCAGGCGGGATGGCAGGGCATATAGGGGCAGTCAGCCCCAGCATTTT.

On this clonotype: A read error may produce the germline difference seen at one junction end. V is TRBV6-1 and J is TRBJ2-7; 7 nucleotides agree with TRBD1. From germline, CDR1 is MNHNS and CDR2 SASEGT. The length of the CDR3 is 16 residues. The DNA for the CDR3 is TGTGCCAGCAGTGAGTTGGAACAGGGGAGATCCTACAAGCAGTACTTC. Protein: CASSELEQGRSYKQYF.

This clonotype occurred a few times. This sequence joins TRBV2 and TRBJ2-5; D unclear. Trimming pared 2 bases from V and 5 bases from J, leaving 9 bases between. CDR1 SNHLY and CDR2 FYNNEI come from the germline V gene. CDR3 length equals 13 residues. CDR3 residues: CASSESGMETQYF. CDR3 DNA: TGTGCCAGCAGTGAATCGGGTATGGAGACCCAGTACTTC.

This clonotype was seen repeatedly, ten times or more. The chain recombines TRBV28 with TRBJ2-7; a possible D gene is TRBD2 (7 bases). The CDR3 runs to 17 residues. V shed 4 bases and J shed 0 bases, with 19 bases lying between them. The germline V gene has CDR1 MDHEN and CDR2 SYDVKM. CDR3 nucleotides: TGTGCCAGCAGTTCCTCAGGGGACTACAGGGCCTCCTACGAGCAGTACTTC. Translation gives CASSSSGDYRASYEQYF.

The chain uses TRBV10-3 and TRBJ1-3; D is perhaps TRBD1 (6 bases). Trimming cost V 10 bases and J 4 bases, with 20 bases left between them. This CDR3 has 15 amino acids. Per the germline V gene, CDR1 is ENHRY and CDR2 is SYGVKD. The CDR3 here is CATRKGGLLGNTIYF. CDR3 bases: TGTGCCACCCGAAAAGGGGGGCTTTTAGGAAACACCATATATTTT.

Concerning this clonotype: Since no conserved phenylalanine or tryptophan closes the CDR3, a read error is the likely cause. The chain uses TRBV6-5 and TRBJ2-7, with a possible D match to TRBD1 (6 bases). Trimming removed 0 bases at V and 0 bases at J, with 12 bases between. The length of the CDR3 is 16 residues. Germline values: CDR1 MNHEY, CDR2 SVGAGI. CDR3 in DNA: TGTGCCAGCAGTTACTCGGGGACAAGTGACTCCTACGAGCAGTACTAC. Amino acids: CASSYSGTSDSYEQYY.

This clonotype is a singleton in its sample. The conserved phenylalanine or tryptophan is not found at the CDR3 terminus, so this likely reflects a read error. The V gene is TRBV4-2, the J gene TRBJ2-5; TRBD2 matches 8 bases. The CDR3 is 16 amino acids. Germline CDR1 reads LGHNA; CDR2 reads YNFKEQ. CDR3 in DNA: TGTGCCAACAGCCAAGATTGGGGACTAGGCGTAGAGACCCAGTACCTC. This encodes CANSQDWGLGVETQYL.